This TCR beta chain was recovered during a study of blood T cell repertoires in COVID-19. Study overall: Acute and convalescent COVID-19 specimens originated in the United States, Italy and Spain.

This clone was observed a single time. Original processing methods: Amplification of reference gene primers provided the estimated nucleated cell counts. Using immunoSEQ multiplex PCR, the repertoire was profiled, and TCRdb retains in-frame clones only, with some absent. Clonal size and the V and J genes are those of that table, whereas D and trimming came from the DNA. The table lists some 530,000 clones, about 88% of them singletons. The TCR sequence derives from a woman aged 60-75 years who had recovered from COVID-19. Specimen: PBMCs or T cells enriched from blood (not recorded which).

The CDR3 spells CAIKGPNSPLHF. Written as DNA, the CDR3 is TGTGCCATCAAGGGGCCTAATTCACCCCTCCACTTT. V is TRBV10-3 and J is TRBJ1-6, with D perhaps TRBD1 (5 bases). Germline CDR1 and CDR2: ENHRY and SYGVKD. This CDR3 spans 12 amino acids. The V and J ends lost 7 bases and 6 bases respectively, with 7 bases between them.